The 24 T cell receptor beta chains reported below all come from one sample, sequenced in a study of shared clonotypes between healthy human individuals. Clones were read by immunoSEQ multiplex PCR, and TCRdb kept only the in-frame ones, dropping some. The sample lists over 2 million clones, around 95% occurring once. Material for sequencing was naive CD4+ T cells sorted from blood. Subset given: CD45RA+ positively selected. The receptors come from a young man in good health.

This chain uses TRBV2 with TRBJ2-5; D is undetermined. The V gene lost 6 bases and the J gene lost 6 bases, with 17 bases spanning the gap. This CDR3 region has 14 residues. Per germline, CDR1 SNHLY and CDR2 FYNNEI. CDR3 amino acids: CASRISGASQTQYF. In DNA form, the CDR3 reads TGTGCCAGCAGGATATCCGGAGCTTCCCAGACCCAGTACTTC.

The V and J genes are TRBV30 and TRBJ1-3; D is uncertain. CDR3 length: 14 amino acids. CDR1 is GTSNPN, CDR2 SVGIG, per germline (reference sequence). V shed 2 bases and J shed 2 bases, with 10 bases lying between them. This CDR3 is CAWSRAGAGNTIYF. Here the CDR3 DNA reads TGTGCCTGGAGTAGGGCCGGCGCTGGAAACACCATATATTTT.

The chain uses TRBV5-4 and TRBJ1-4, with a tentative D call TRBD1 (5 bases). The V gene's germline CDR1 is SGHNT and CDR2 YYREEE (reference sequence). The CDR3 is 17 residues long. Trimming removed 0 bases from V and 7 bases from J, with 19 bases in between. The CDR3 nucleotides are TGTGCCAGCAGCTTGGCAACTCCAGGGCGGAGTGGTGAAAAACTGTTTTTT. As protein: CASSLATPGRSGEKLFF.

V is TRBV30 and J is TRBJ2-1, with 12 positions matching TRBD2. CDR1 and CDR2 from the germline V gene are GTSNPN and SVGIG (reference sequence). The CDR3 consists of 14 residues. The V gene end was trimmed by 5 bases and the J gene end by 7 bases; junction bases not matched to a gene: 6. Here the CDR3 DNA reads TGTGCCTGGGGGGGACTAGCGGGCGTTAATGAGCAGTTCTTC. Amino acids: CAWGGLAGVNEQFF.

The chain employs TRBV6-5 and TRBJ1-6, with D perhaps TRBD1 (6 bases). This CDR3 has 14 amino acids. Germline V gene lookup returns CDR1 MNHEY and CDR2 SVGAGI. Trimming cost V 7 bases and J 5 bases, with 12 bases left between them. Here the CDR3 reads CASNRNRDNSPLHF. Here the CDR3 DNA reads TGTGCCAGCAATAGGAACAGGGATAATTCACCCCTCCACTTT.

This chain connects TRBV2 to TRBJ2-3; 11 bases agree with TRBD1. V trimming: 1 base; J trimming: 6 bases; junction bases outside the gene matches: 3. Looked up from germline, CDR1 is SNHLY and CDR2 is FYNNEI. The CDR3 has 15 residues. The CDR3 loop is CASSEERTGGDTQYF. The CDR3 DNA reads TGTGCCAGCAGTGAAGAGAGGACAGGGGGCGATACGCAGTATTTT.

The chain links TRBV25-1 to TRBJ2-7; 7 bases agree with TRBD2. Trimming removed 8 bases from V and 3 bases from J; junction bases left unmatched: 10. Looked up from germline, CDR1 is MGHDK and CDR2 is SYGVNS. CDR3 length equals 14 residues. In DNA, the CDR3 is TGTGCCAGCGCCGCGGGACTACCTTACTACGAGCAGTACTTC. Translation gives CASAAGLPYYEQYF.

The chain joins TRBV6-1 to TRBJ2-7; the match to TRBD2 covers 10 bases. Germline CDR1 MNHNS, CDR2 SASEGT. The CDR3 consists of 15 residues. J was trimmed by 2 bases and V by 5 bases; bases with no gene match: 6. This CDR3 reads CASSPQAGGPYEQYF. DNA of the CDR3: TGTGCCAGCAGTCCCCAAGCGGGGGGGCCCTACGAGCAGTACTTC.

Comments on this clone: Other DNA sequences in this sample translate to the same CDR3. The chain uses TRBV5-4 and TRBJ2-7; TRBD2 matches at 10 bases. Germline V gene lookup returns CDR1 SGHNT and CDR2 YYREEE (reference sequence). There are 14 residues in the CDR3. Losses at the gene ends were 0 bases for V and 4 bases for J; bases not matched to a gene: 1. The CDR3: CASSLGTSGYEQYF. As DNA, the CDR3 is TGTGCCAGCAGCTTGGGGACTAGCGGTTACGAGCAGTACTTC.

This chain uses TRBV5-1 with TRBJ2-1; tentatively, D is TRBD2 (5 bases). This CDR3 has 17 residues. Germline V gene lookup returns CDR1 SGHRS and CDR2 YFSETQ. Trimming cost V 0 bases and J 8 bases, with 21 bases left between them. CDR3 bases: TGCGCCAGCAGCTTGGAGCGGATGCCAGGTCTTTATGATGAGCAGTTCTTC. This codes for CASSLERMPGLYDEQFF.

The chain couples TRBV6-6 to TRBJ1-6, with 7 bases that match TRBD1. This CDR3 region has 15 residues. The germline gives CDR1 MNHNY, CDR2 SVGAGI (reference sequence). V lost 5 bases and J lost 8; bases outside the gene matches: 9. As DNA, the CDR3 is TGTGCCAGCAGTGACCCCGCCAGGGGGGATTCACCCCTCCACTTT. Its protein is CASSDPARGDSPLHF.

V and J are TRBV29-1 and TRBJ1-2; no firm D call. Germline V gene sequence: CDR1 SQVTM, CDR2 ANQGSEA. V lost 5 bases and J lost 4, with 11 bases in between. The CDR3 covers 12 residues. The CDR3 bases are TGCAGCGTTTTCCCGGGAACCTATGGCTACACCTTC. It specifies CSVFPGTYGYTF.

The chain combines TRBV30 with TRBJ2-1; 9 bases map to TRBD2. CDR1 and CDR2 from the germline V gene are GTSNPN and SVGIG (reference sequence). This CDR3 has 18 residues. The V and J ends lost 0 bases and 0 bases, in that order; junction bases with no gene match: 9. CDR3 nucleotide sequence: TGTGCCTGGAGTGTAGAGGGACTAGCCAAGAGCTCCTACAATGAGCAGTTCTTC. It codes for CAWSVEGLAKSSYNEQFF. The full variable domain, rest sourced from reference TRBV30 and TRBJ2-1, is SQTIHQWPATLVQPVGSPLSLECTVEGTSNPNLYWYRQAAGRGLQLLFYSVGIGQISSEVPQNLSASRPQDRQFILSSKKLLLSDSGFYLCAWSVEGLAKSSYNEQFFGPGTRLTVL.

The gene calls are TRBV28 and TRBJ2-5; 10 nucleotides line up with TRBD2. The CDR3 runs 15 residues. Per the germline V gene, CDR1 is MDHEN and CDR2 is SYDVKM. Trimming cost V 6 bases and J 7 bases; bases outside gene matches: 11. CDR3 amino acids: CASSPRRTSGGTQYF. The CDR3 nucleotides are TGTGCCAGCAGCCCCCGCCGGACTAGCGGTGGGACCCAGTACTTC. Based on the CDR3 plus reference TRBV28 and TRBJ2-5, the full variable domain is DVKVTQSSRYLVKRTGEKVFLECVQDMDHENMFWYRQDPGLGLRLIYFSYDVKMKEKGDIPEGYSVSREKKERFSLILESASTNQTSMYLCASSPRRTSGGTQYFGPGTRLLVL.

Only one count was recorded for this clone. The chain has TRBV7-8 and TRBJ2-1, with TRBD1 identical over 10 bases. V was clipped by 0 bases and J by 6 bases; unmatched bases: 5. In germline, CDR1 is SGHVS, CDR2 FQNEAQ. CDR3 length: 16 residues. The CDR3 sequence is CASSLAGTGATNEQFF. The DNA for the CDR3 is TGTGCCAGCAGCTTAGCCGGGACAGGGGCCACCAATGAGCAGTTCTTC.

This clone showed up just once. Other DNA variants within this sample encode the same CDR3. This rearrangement joins TRBV7-9 to TRBJ1-2; D unclear. Trimming removed 1 base from V and 7 bases from J, with 4 bases in between. CDR3 length: 11 amino acids. The germline CDR1 and CDR2 sequences are SEHNR and FQNEAQ (reference sequence). CDR3 residues: CASSLEVGYTF. The CDR3 bases are TGTGCCAGCAGCTTAGAGGTTGGCTACACCTTC. The entire variable domain, with the rest obtained from reference TRBV7-9 and TRBJ1-2, is as follows: DTGVSQNPRHKITKRGQNVTFRCDPISEHNRLYWYRQTLGQGPEFLTYFQNEAQLEKSRLLSDRFSAERPKGSFSTLEIQRTEQGDSAMYLCASSLEVGYTFGSGTRLTVV.

Details on this clone: Other DNA sequences within the sample encode an identical CDR3. The chain uses TRBV20-1 and TRBJ2-7; TRBD1 might be the D (6 bases). Looked up from germline, CDR1 is DFQATT and CDR2 is SNEGSKA (reference sequence). The V end lost 6 bases, the J end lost 6 bases, and 9 bases lay between the germline ends. The CDR3 is made up of 10 amino acids. The chain's CDR3 is CSANRVEQYF. CDR3 nucleotides: TGCAGTGCAAACAGGGTCGAGCAGTACTTC.

The rearrangement links TRBV5-6 to TRBJ1-3; D is unresolved. The CDR3 spans 14 residues. CDR1 and CDR2 (germline): SGHDT, YYEEEE. V was shortened by 6 bases and J by 1 base, with 11 bases between the two germline ends. CDR3: CASTLGGSGNTIYF. CDR3 nucleotide sequence: TGTGCCAGCACCTTAGGAGGGTCTGGAAACACCATATATTTT.

The V and J genes are TRBV27 and TRBJ1-5, with D unclear. This CDR3 spans 13 amino acids. In germline, CDR1 is MNHEY, CDR2 SMNVEV (reference sequence). With 4 bases removed from V and 7 bases from J, the gap between germline ends came to 11 bases. CDR3 coding DNA: TGTGCCAGCAGTTCCCCCGGCGGACAGCCCCAGCATTTT. The encoded protein is CASSSPGGQPQHF.

CDR3 sequence reads: CASRTPTGTTEAFF. The CDR3 DNA is TGTGCCAGCAGGACACCTACAGGGACCACTGAAGCTTTCTTT. The chain employs TRBV7-3 and TRBJ1-1, with a tentative D call TRBD1 (6 bases). Trimming removed 6 bases at V and 4 bases at J, with 15 bases between. Per the germline V gene, CDR1 is SGHTA and CDR2 is FQGTGA. The CDR3 spans 14 residues. The full variable domain, with the rest looked up from reference TRBV7-3 and TRBJ1-1, is GAGVSQTPSNKVTEKGKYVELRCDPISGHTALYWYRQSLGQGPEFLIYFQGTGAADDSGLPNDRFFAVRPEGSVSTLKIQRTERGDSAVYLCASRTPTGTTEAFFGQGTRLTVV.

The CDR3 spells CASSLYRGPSYEQYF. CDR3 DNA sequence: TGTGCCAGCAGCTTGTACAGGGGGCCATCCTACGAGCAGTACTTC. The chain couples TRBV7-2 to TRBJ2-7, with 9 nucleotides matching TRBD1. Germline CDR1 SGHTA, CDR2 FQGNSA. V trimming: 3 bases; J trimming: 1 base; junction bases outside the gene matches: 4. This CDR3 region has 15 residues.

In this sample, this clone turned up once. V usage is TRBV9 and J usage is TRBJ2-2; TRBD1 agrees at 8 bases. The germline V gene encodes CDR1 SGDLS and CDR2 YYNGEE. There are 15 residues in the CDR3. The ends lost 4 bases at V and 5 bases at J; junction bases unmatched: 7. This CDR3 is CASSPRTGKTGELFF. CDR3 DNA sequence: TGTGCCAGCAGCCCTCGGACAGGGAAGACCGGGGAGCTGTTTTTT.

The chain is built from TRBV11-2 and TRBJ2-7; 9 bases align to TRBD2. The germline gives CDR1 SGHAT, CDR2 FQNNGV. CDR3 size: 16 residues. Trimming at V came to 4 bases and at J to 5 bases, leaving 12 bases not matched to a gene. The CDR3 region has the DNA TGTGCCAGCAGCTACCTTAGCGGGAGCGGCCGTGACGAGCAGTACTTC. It translates to CASSYLSGSGRDEQYF.

The chain couples TRBV27 to TRBJ1-6; unclear D gene. V dropped 4 bases and J dropped 1 base, with 14 bases sitting between them. CDR1 and CDR2 (germline): MNHEY, SMNVEV (reference sequence). The CDR3 contains 17 residues. CDR3 in DNA: TGTGCCAGCAGTTCCCGCATCGGTTGGTCCTATAATTCACCCCTCCACTTT. The encoded protein is CASSSRIGWSYNSPLHF.